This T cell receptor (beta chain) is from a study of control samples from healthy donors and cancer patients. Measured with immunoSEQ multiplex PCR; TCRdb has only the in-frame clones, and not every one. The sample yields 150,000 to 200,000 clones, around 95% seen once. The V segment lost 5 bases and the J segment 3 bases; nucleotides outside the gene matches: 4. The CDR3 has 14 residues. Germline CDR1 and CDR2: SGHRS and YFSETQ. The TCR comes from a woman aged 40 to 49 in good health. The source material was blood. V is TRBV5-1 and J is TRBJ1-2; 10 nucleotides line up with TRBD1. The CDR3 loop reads CASSMDRGDYGYTF. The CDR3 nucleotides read TGCGCCAGCAGTATGGACAGGGGGGACTATGGCTACACCTTC.